The 20 T cell receptor beta chains given below trace back to one sample, sequenced in a study of fetal regulatory T cell absence and autoimmunity. Produced via immunoSEQ multiplex PCR; TCRdb's table is partial and in-frame only. This sample yields about 95,000 clones, of which about two thirds are seen a single time; just under 2% belongs to the top ten. Material for sequencing was pancreas tissue. The source is a male donor with IPEX syndrome.

The table lists this clone with a few counts. The gene calls are TRBV10-3 and TRBJ1-4; 8 bases fit TRBD1. The junction had 8 bases not matched to a gene; V was cut back by 10 bases and J by 7 bases. Germline assignment: CDR1 ENHRY and CDR2 SYGVKD. The CDR3 runs 13 residues. For the CDR3, the DNA is TGTGCCACCCGGGACAGGCAAGGTGAAAAACTGTTTTTT. Translated: CATRDRQGEKLFF.

The rearrangement links TRBV7-6 to TRBJ2-1; D not resolved. The CDR3 has 13 amino acids. Germline values: CDR1 SGHVS, CDR2 FNYEAQ. V lost 0 bases, J lost 4 bases, and 4 bases lay in between. Here the CDR3 DNA reads TGTGCCAGCAGCTTAGCTAAATACAATGAGCAGTTCTTC. Translated, it gives CASSLAKYNEQFF. Full variable domain (outside the CDR3, taken from reference TRBV7-6 and TRBJ2-1): GAGVSQSPRYKVTKRGQDVALRCDPISGHVSLYWYRQALGQGPEFLTYFNYEAQQDKSGLPNDRFSAERPEGSISTLTIQRTEQRDSAMYRCASSLAKYNEQFFGPGTRLTVL.

The V gene is TRBV29-1, the J gene TRBJ2-1, with D maybe TRBD1 (5 bases). Germline assignment: CDR1 SQVTM and CDR2 ANQGSEA. With 5 bases removed from V and 9 bases from J, the gap between germline ends came to 14 bases. The CDR3 runs to 12 residues. In nucleotides, the CDR3 is TGCAGCGTTTGGGGCCCTAGGAGTGAGCAGTTCTTC. Amino acid sequence: CSVWGPRSEQFF.

This clone is medium-sized in the sample. V is TRBV27 and J is TRBJ2-5, with TRBD2 matching over 9 bases. This CDR3 comprises 18 residues. Germline V gene lookup returns CDR1 MNHEY and CDR2 SMNVEV (reference sequence). V was pared by 6 bases and J by 5 bases, with 19 bases of the junction left unmatched. The CDR3 nucleotides read TGTGCCAGCAGCAGGGTCGGCGGCGGGGGGGCGGTTTGGGAGACCCAGTACTTC. Its translation is CASSRVGGGGAVWETQYF.

The chain combines TRBV6-6 with TRBJ1-2; D perhaps matches TRBD1 (5 bases). The germline V and J ends were trimmed by 7 bases and 4 bases, with 10 bases remaining between them. This CDR3 region has 12 residues. The germline gives CDR1 MNHNY, CDR2 SVGAGI (reference sequence). DNA for the CDR3: TGTGCCAGCAAAACAGGACCCTATGGCTACACCTTC. This encodes CASKTGPYGYTF.

The chain uses TRBV9 and TRBJ2-1; D not resolved. Germline V gene sequence: CDR1 SGDLS, CDR2 YYNGEE. With 4 bases removed from V and 4 bases from J, the gap between germline ends came to 15 bases. The CDR3 has 15 residues. The CDR3 DNA follows: TGTGCCAGCAGCCCCCACGAGCGACCTTACAATGAGCAGTTCTTC. It encodes CASSPHERPYNEQFF. Full variable domain (outside the CDR3, taken from reference TRBV9 and TRBJ2-1): DSGVTQTPKHLITATGQRVTLRCSPRSGDLSVYWYQQSLDQGLQFLIQYYNGEERAKGNILERFSAQQFPDLHSELNLSSLELGDSALYFCASSPHERPYNEQFFGPGTRLTVL.

The chain joins TRBV6-5 to TRBJ2-3; D tentatively fits TRBD1 or TRBD2 (5 bases each). The V gene lost 0 bases and the J gene lost 1 base, with 5 bases spanning the gap. This CDR3 has 14 residues. Germline V lookup: CDR1 MNHEY, CDR2 SVGAGI. In nucleotides, the CDR3 is TGTGCCAGCAGTTACTCGGGGGGCACAGATACGCAGTATTTT. Translating it yields CASSYSGGTDTQYF.

The chain recombines TRBV6-5 with TRBJ2-3; TRBD2 might be the D (5 bases). Trimming stripped 5 bases from V and 2 bases from J, with 11 bases between. The CDR3 spans 14 residues. Germline V lookup: CDR1 MNHEY, CDR2 SVGAGI. CDR3 amino acids: CASSEYGDTDTQYF. The CDR3 DNA reads TGTGCCAGCAGTGAATACGGGGACACAGATACGCAGTATTTT.

The V and J genes are TRBV10-3 and TRBJ2-5; 7 nucleotides match TRBD1. CDR3 length: 13 residues. Trimming took 10 bases from V and 5 from J; bases not matched to a gene: 10. CDR1 is ENHRY and CDR2 is SYGVKD in the germline V gene. The CDR3 here is CATRQGDRETQYF. The CDR3 region has the DNA TGTGCCACCCGACAGGGAGATAGGGAGACCCAGTACTTC.

In the case of this clone: The sample contains more than one DNA sequence encoding this CDR3. The chain links TRBV5-1 to TRBJ2-3, with D hard to call. The ends were cut back, 0 bases at V and 3 bases at J, with 5 bases in the middle. Germline V gene sequence: CDR1 SGHRS, CDR2 YFSETQ. CDR3 length: 13 amino acids. The CDR3 DNA sequence: TGCGCCAGCAGCTTGGGGGGTACAGATACGCAGTATTTT. As protein: CASSLGGTDTQYF.

V gene TRBV5-4 combines with J gene TRBJ2-1, with D perhaps TRBD1 (5 bases). The V gene lost 2 bases and the J gene lost 5 bases, with 5 bases spanning the gap. The CDR3 loop spans 12 amino acids. Germline V lookup: CDR1 SGHNT, CDR2 YYREEE (reference sequence). This CDR3 reads CASSFRDNEQFF. In nucleotides, the CDR3 is TGTGCCAGCAGCTTCAGGGACAATGAGCAGTTCTTC.

The V call is TRBV5-5, the J call TRBJ2-1, with D tentatively TRBD1 (6 bases). Germline CDR1 SGHKS, CDR2 YYEKEE (reference sequence). The length of the CDR3 is 13 residues. V was shortened by 2 bases and J by 9 bases, with 12 bases between the two germline ends. The CDR3 here is CASSFRGVSEQFF. The DNA for the CDR3 is TGTGCCAGCAGCTTCAGGGGCGTGAGTGAGCAGTTCTTC.

This chain joins TRBV9 and TRBJ2-6; maybe TRBD1 (7 bases). Trimming stripped 4 bases from V and 0 bases from J, with 14 bases between. This CDR3 is 17 amino acids long. Per germline, CDR1 SGDLS and CDR2 YYNGEE. The CDR3 sequence is CASSPHRGGSGANVLTF. CDR3 DNA sequence: TGTGCCAGCAGCCCCCACAGGGGAGGCTCTGGGGCCAACGTCCTGACTTTC.

This chain connects TRBV4-1 to TRBJ2-7; TRBD2 agrees at 8 bases. The CDR3 runs to 16 residues. V shed 1 base and J 4 bases; nucleotides not matched to a gene: 9. Germline V gives CDR1 MGHRA, CDR2 YSYEKL. The CDR3 nucleotides are TGCGCCAGCAGCCAAGGCGCCGGGACTAGTCGGTACGAGCAGTACTTC. It codes for CASSQGAGTSRYEQYF.

The chain employs TRBV9 and TRBJ2-1; 8 bases fit TRBD2. The junction had 5 bases not matched to a gene; V was cut back by 2 bases and J by 4 bases. The length of the CDR3 is 15 residues. Per the germline V gene, CDR1 is SGDLS and CDR2 is YYNGEE. The CDR3 nucleotides read TGTGCCAGCAGCGTCCTAGCGGGTGATTACAATGAGCAGTTCTTC. Translating gives CASSVLAGDYNEQFF.

The gene calls are TRBV5-1 and TRBJ2-1, with D unresolved. Germline CDR1 SGHRS, CDR2 YFSETQ. V shed 4 bases and J shed 0 bases, with 11 bases lying between them. The CDR3 extends over 15 amino acids. The CDR3 region is CASSRTSSSYNEQFF. CDR3 bases: TGCGCCAGCAGCCGGACCTCTAGCTCCTACAATGAGCAGTTCTTC.

The chain links TRBV7-2 to TRBJ2-2; no clear D. The CDR3 has 14 amino acids. Between the trimmed V and J ends, which lost 3 bases and 2 bases, there was a span of 7 bases. The germline gives CDR1 SGHTA, CDR2 FQGNSA. CDR3 bases: TGTGCCAGCAGCTTCCCCCCCAACACCGGGGAGCTGTTTTTT. It yields the protein CASSFPPNTGELFF.

The genes are TRBV6-1 and TRBJ2-4; D may correspond to TRBD1 or TRBD2 (5 bases each). The CDR3 sequence is 17 residues long. Germline CDR1 reads MNHNS; CDR2 reads SASEGT. Trimming took off 3 bases at V and 5 bases at J, with 20 bases between the two ends. CDR3 DNA sequence: TGTGCCAGCAGTGAGAGGGTAGCTACGATGGGGGAAAACATTCAGTACTTC. Residues: CASSERVATMGENIQYF.

This chain connects TRBV4-2 to TRBJ2-2; the D gene could be TRBD1 or TRBD2 (6 bases each). The V gene lost 4 bases and the J gene lost 7 bases, with 19 bases spanning the gap. The germline gives CDR1 LGHNA, CDR2 YNFKEQ. The CDR3 contains 16 residues. The CDR3: CASSPGGPAGVGELFF. The CDR3 nucleotides read TGTGCCAGCAGCCCCGGGGGCCCCGCAGGAGTCGGGGAGCTGTTTTTT.

V and J are TRBV9 and TRBJ1-2; unclear D gene. Germline V lookup: CDR1 SGDLS, CDR2 YYNGEE. The CDR3 runs to 14 residues. V was cut by 4 bases and J by 5 bases, with 15 bases left in between. The CDR3 sequence is CASSKGSLEYGYTF. CDR3 bases: TGTGCCAGCAGCAAGGGCTCCCTTGAATATGGCTACACCTTC.